This entry concerns a single TCR beta chain. This specimen belongs to a study of patients and donors after allogeneic stem cell transplantation. TCRdb reanalysed the RT-PCR reads using MiXCR and keeps one entry per CDR3 protein. The table has 150,000 to 250,000 distinct CDR3 sequences, less than 45% seen once. Trimming pared 0 bases from V and 3 bases from J, leaving 5 bases between. This CDR3 has 13 amino acids. The V gene's germline CDR1 is LGHNA and CDR2 YNFKEQ. Sample: blood, either unsorted or a sorted T cell fraction (not recorded which). This TCR came from a human donor who was either an allogeneic HSCT recipient or a stem cell or donor lymphocyte infusion donor (not recorded which). It is not recorded whose cells these are; they may come from a transplant donor. V and J are TRBV4-2 and TRBJ2-5; D is unclear. The CDR3 region has the DNA TGTGCCAGCAGCCAAGATCAGGAAGAGACCCAGTACTTC. This sequence encodes CASSQDQEETQYF.